Below, 31 T cell receptor beta chains from the same sample are listed, as sequenced in a study of blood T cell repertoires in COVID-19. Using immunoSEQ multiplex PCR, the repertoire was profiled, and TCRdb retains in-frame clones only, with some absent. The repertoire has over 250,000 clones, roughly nine tenths of them found once; the top ten carry around 2%. Sequencing was performed on PBMCs or T cells enriched from blood (not recorded which). Every receptor here comes from a woman aged 18-29 years who had recovered from COVID-19.

The gene calls are TRBV2 and TRBJ1-4, with TRBD1 as a possible D gene (5 bases). V was trimmed by 2 bases and J by 0 bases, leaving 10 bases between them. The germline V gene encodes CDR1 SNHLY and CDR2 FYNNEI. The CDR3 extends over 16 amino acids. DNA of the CDR3: TGTGCCAGCAGTGAAATGGGAGGGGCAACTAATGAAAAACTGTTTTTT. The encoded protein is CASSEMGGATNEKLFF.

A few counts support this clone. The V call is TRBV5-6, the J call TRBJ1-6, with D perhaps matching TRBD1 (5 bases). Trimming took off 4 bases at V and 6 bases at J, with 14 bases between the two ends. This CDR3 comprises 15 residues. CDR1 SGHDT and CDR2 YYEEEE come from the germline V gene. CDR3 sequence reads: CASSVQGVSNSPLHF. The CDR3 nucleotides are TGTGCCAGCAGCGTCCAGGGTGTGAGTAATTCACCCCTCCACTTT.

CDR3 nucleotide sequence: TGTGCCATCAGTGAGTCGCCGGTCGCCTATGGCTACACCTTC. This encodes CAISESPVAYGYTF. The genes are TRBV10-3 and TRBJ1-2; D remains unclear. CDR1 is ENHRY and CDR2 is SYGVKD in the germline V gene. Trimming removed 0 bases from V and 4 bases from J, with 9 bases in between. The CDR3 length is 14 residues.

This chain links TRBV10-2 with TRBJ2-7; 7 bases agree with TRBD1. The germline V gene encodes CDR1 WSHSY and CDR2 SAAADI. The CDR3 has 13 amino acids. Trimming took 6 bases from V and 0 from J; bases not matched to a gene: 2. Here the CDR3 reads CASRGQASYEQYF. The CDR3 bases are TGCGCCAGCAGAGGACAGGCCTCCTACGAGCAGTACTTC.

The V and J genes are TRBV5-1 and TRBJ2-4; 10 nucleotides align to TRBD2. The CDR3 has 18 amino acids. V gave up 4 bases and J gave up 0 bases; unmatched junction bases: 10. Germline V lookup: CDR1 SGHRS, CDR2 YFSETQ. CDR3: CASSAGVAGGLAKNIQYF. CDR3 coding DNA: TGCGCCAGCAGCGCCGGGGTAGCGGGGGGTCTAGCCAAAAACATTCAGTACTTC.

Details on this clone: This specimen includes other DNA sequences encoding the same CDR3. The chain has TRBV5-1 and TRBJ2-7; 11 nucleotides agree with TRBD2. CDR3 length equals 14 residues. Germline CDR1 reads SGHRS; CDR2 reads YFSETQ. Unmatched junction bases numbered 4, after V lost 4 bases and J lost 4 bases. CDR3 nucleotides: TGCGCCAGCAGCCCCGGGACTAGCGGTTACGAGCAGTACTTC. Translated, it gives CASSPGTSGYEQYF.

The CDR3 nucleotides read TGTGCCTGGAGTTATGGACAGGGCGGGACTGAAGCTTTCTTT. It codes for CAWSYGQGGTEAFF. V usage is TRBV30 and J usage is TRBJ1-1, with 8 bases identical to TRBD1. Germline V gene lookup returns CDR1 GTSNPN and CDR2 SVGIG (reference sequence). Unmatched junction bases numbered 7, after V lost 2 bases and J lost 5 bases. CDR3 size: 14 residues.

The V call is TRBV10-3, the J call TRBJ2-3, with D possibly being TRBD1 (7 bases). V was clipped by 5 bases and J by 4 bases, with 19 bases between them. The germline CDR1 and CDR2 sequences are ENHRY and SYGVKD. This CDR3 is built from 16 residues. The CDR3 region is CAISYPGGGRADTQYF. The CDR3 coding sequence is TGTGCCATCAGTTACCCAGGGGGAGGTAGGGCAGATACGCAGTATTTT.

This chain links TRBV5-1 with TRBJ1-1, with D perhaps TRBD1 (5 bases). With 2 bases removed from V and 5 bases from J, the gap between germline ends came to 16 bases. The CDR3 covers 15 residues. CDR1 SGHRS and CDR2 YFSETQ come from the germline V gene. The CDR3: CASSLVGSQGTEAFF. The CDR3 nucleotides read TGCGCCAGCAGCTTAGTTGGGTCGCAGGGTACTGAAGCTTTCTTT.

The V call is TRBV4-2, the J call TRBJ2-3; 10 bases line up with TRBD2. The CDR3 totals 17 residues. J gave up 4 bases and V 1 base, and 8 bases lay outside the gene matches. CDR1 is LGHNA, CDR2 YNFKEQ, per germline. CDR3 region: CASSQVRSGGAPDTQYF. In DNA form, the CDR3 reads TGTGCCAGCAGCCAAGTGAGAAGCGGGGGGGCCCCAGATACGCAGTATTTT.

On this clone itself: Other DNA sequences in the sample encode the same CDR3. V is TRBV9 and J is TRBJ1-2, with 7 bases aligning to TRBD1. Trimming cost V 3 bases and J 2 bases; bases outside gene matches: 1. Germline assignment: CDR1 SGDLS and CDR2 YYNGEE. The CDR3 covers 13 residues. CDR3 sequence reads: CASSGTGNYGYTF. The CDR3 DNA is TGTGCCAGCAGCGGGACAGGAAACTATGGCTACACCTTC.

This chain uses TRBV6-1 with TRBJ1-6; D uncertain. CDR1 MNHNS and CDR2 SASEGT come from the germline V gene. This CDR3 region has 17 residues. The V end was cut by 2 bases, the J end by 0 bases, with 11 bases between. DNA for the CDR3: TGTGCCAGCAGTGAAATGGAATGGAGCTCCTATAATTCACCCCTCCACTTT. Translated: CASSEMEWSSYNSPLHF.

The chain carries TRBV27 and TRBJ1-6, with 11 nucleotides matching TRBD1. The germline gives CDR1 MNHEY, CDR2 SMNVEV (reference sequence). Losses at the gene ends were 3 bases for V and 0 bases for J; bases not matched to a gene: 4. The CDR3 extends over 18 amino acids. The CDR3 DNA is TGTGCCAGCAGTTTTCGGACAGGGGGCTTCTCCTATAATTCACCCCTCCACTTT. Protein product: CASSFRTGGFSYNSPLHF.

This chain links TRBV28 with TRBJ1-2, with D perhaps matching TRBD1 (5 bases). Trimming cost V 6 bases and J 0 bases, with 11 bases left between them. The CDR3 loop spans 14 amino acids. CDR1 and CDR2 from the germline V gene are MDHEN and SYDVKM. The CDR3 region is CASSPAGTNYGYTF. CDR3 in DNA: TGTGCCAGCAGCCCGGCAGGGACTAACTATGGCTACACCTTC.

This chain joins TRBV24-1 and TRBJ2-1; no reliable D call. The germline CDR1 and CDR2 sequences are KGHDR and SFDVKD. Between the trimmed V and J ends, which lost 0 bases and 0 bases, there was a span of 11 bases. The CDR3 consists of 17 residues. CDR3 in amino acids: CATSDLGGQSSYNEQFF. As DNA, the CDR3 is TGTGCCACCAGTGATTTGGGTGGGCAGAGCTCCTACAATGAGCAGTTCTTC.

This chain uses TRBV5-6 with TRBJ2-1; 10 bases fit TRBD1. The J segment lost 6 bases and the V segment lost 2 bases, leaving 8 bases of the junction unmatched. CDR3 length equals 16 residues. In germline, CDR1 is SGHDT, CDR2 YYEEEE. The CDR3, as DNA: TGTGCCAGCAGCTTTGGGACAGGGGAGTTCGGCAATGAGCAGTTCTTC. It codes for CASSFGTGEFGNEQFF.

The chain links TRBV29-1 to TRBJ1-1; no definite D call. The CDR3 totals 11 residues. Looked up from germline, CDR1 is SQVTM and CDR2 is ANQGSEA. The V end was cut by 6 bases, the J end by 1 base, with 6 bases between. CDR3 DNA: TGCAGCGTCGCGGCGAACACTGAAGCTTTCTTT. Translated, it gives CSVAANTEAFF.

J is TRBJ2-7 and V is TRBV5-1, with 9 bases aligning to TRBD1. The CDR3 is 17 amino acids. The V and J ends lost 3 bases and 1 base, in that order; junction bases with no gene match: 11. CDR1 SGHRS and CDR2 YFSETQ come from the germline V gene. CDR3 in amino acids: CASSYITGGYSSYEQYF. The DNA for the CDR3 is TGCGCCAGCAGCTACATTACAGGGGGCTATTCTTCCTACGAGCAGTACTTC.

This clone was counted between two and nine times. The gene calls are TRBV28 and TRBJ1-4; 7 nucleotides align to TRBD1. V trimming: 3 bases; J trimming: 4 bases; junction bases outside the gene matches: 5. The CDR3 has 15 amino acids. Per the germline V gene, CDR1 is MDHEN and CDR2 is SYDVKM. The DNA of the CDR3 is TGTGCCAGCAGTTTCGGACAGGCGATTAATGAAAAACTGTTTTTT. This gives the protein CASSFGQAINEKLFF.

The rearrangement uses TRBV2 and TRBJ1-1; perhaps TRBD1 as D (6 bases). The CDR3 length is 14 residues. V gave up 6 bases and J gave up 1 base, with 12 bases separating them. CDR1 SNHLY and CDR2 FYNNEI come from the germline V gene. The CDR3 sequence is CASSPPTGNTEAFF. In nucleotides, the CDR3 is TGTGCCAGCAGCCCACCGACAGGGAACACTGAAGCTTTCTTT.

This rearrangement joins TRBV14 to TRBJ1-4, with D possibly being TRBD1 (5 bases). The CDR3 covers 18 residues. Germline loops: CDR1 SGHDN, CDR2 FVKESK. The V gene lost 0 bases and the J gene lost 1 base, with 15 bases spanning the gap. CDR3 protein: CASSQETDPNETNEKLFF. CDR3 coding DNA: TGTGCCAGCAGCCAAGAGACAGATCCCAACGAAACTAATGAAAAACTGTTTTTT.

The chain combines TRBV7-2 with TRBJ2-2; 9 positions agree with TRBD1. The CDR3 loop spans 15 amino acids. Germline CDR1 SGHTA, CDR2 FQGNSA. V trimming: 4 bases; J trimming: 7 bases; junction bases outside the gene matches: 7. The CDR3 is CASSSGQGWVGELFF. CDR3 nucleotide sequence: TGTGCCAGCAGCTCAGGACAGGGGTGGGTCGGGGAGCTGTTTTTT.

J is TRBJ2-1 and V is TRBV5-6; D is undetermined. CDR3 length: 13 residues. V lost 2 bases, J lost 6 bases, and 9 bases lay in between. Germline CDR1 is SGHDT and CDR2 is YYEEEE. The CDR3 here is CASSFGLSNEQFF. The CDR3 coding sequence is TGTGCCAGCAGCTTTGGGCTAAGCAATGAGCAGTTCTTC.

The chain recombines TRBV28 with TRBJ1-1; D might be TRBD1 (5 bases). Trimming took off 3 bases at V and 3 bases at J, with 14 bases between the two ends. There are 15 residues in the CDR3. CDR1 is MDHEN and CDR2 is SYDVKM in the germline V gene. CDR3 loop: CASSFAGTGYTEAFF. For the CDR3, the DNA is TGTGCCAGCAGTTTCGCCGGGACTGGATACACTGAAGCTTTCTTT. Supplemented by reference TRBV28 and TRBJ1-1, the full variable domain reads DVKVTQSSRYLVKRTGEKVFLECVQDMDHENMFWYRQDPGLGLRLIYFSYDVKMKEKGDIPEGYSVSREKKERFSLILESASTNQTSMYLCASSFAGTGYTEAFFGQGTRLTVV.

The chain employs TRBV15 and TRBJ1-2; 7 bases are shared with TRBD1. With V trimmed by 0 bases and J by 4 bases, 8 bases remained unmatched. The CDR3 covers 16 residues. The V gene's germline CDR1 is LNHNV and CDR2 YYDKDF (reference sequence). CDR3 amino acids: CATSRDLGDRLYGYTF. CDR3 coding DNA: TGTGCCACCAGCAGAGATCTTGGGGACAGACTCTATGGCTACACCTTC.

The gene calls are TRBV24-1 and TRBJ2-1, with TRBD2 matching over 13 bases. The CDR3 runs 20 residues. With V trimmed by 2 bases and J by 1 base, 10 bases remained unmatched. Germline CDR1 is KGHDR and CDR2 is SFDVKD. Here the CDR3 DNA reads TGTGCCACCAGTGATTCAACCGGGACTAGCGGGGCTATTTCCTACAATGAGCAGTTCTTC. Residues: CATSDSTGTSGAISYNEQFF.

This clone showed up just once. V and J are TRBV27 and TRBJ2-5; D perhaps matches TRBD2 (7 bases). Trimming took off 6 bases at V and 3 bases at J, with 14 bases between the two ends. CDR1 and CDR2 (germline): MNHEY, SMNVEV (reference sequence). This CDR3 has 14 amino acids. The CDR3 region is CASRGRGEKETQYF. In DNA, the CDR3 is TGTGCCAGCAGGGGGAGGGGGGAAAAAGAGACCCAGTACTTC.

The V and J genes are TRBV18 and TRBJ1-2; D possibly corresponds to TRBD1 (5 bases). This CDR3 has 15 amino acids. Germline V gene data show CDR1 as KGHSH and CDR2 as LQKENI. V was cut by 3 bases and J by 8 bases, with 19 bases left in between. The CDR3 sequence is CASSPRKGPREGYTF. In DNA, the CDR3 is TGTGCCAGCTCACCGCGCAAGGGGCCCCGGGAGGGCTACACCTTC.

The DNA of the CDR3 is TGCAGCGGTGGGGGGGGCACAAAGGATCGGATGAACACTGAAGCTTTCTTT. Encoded protein: CSGGGGTKDRMNTEAFF. The chain carries TRBV29-1 and TRBJ1-1, with D possibly being TRBD1 (6 bases). Trimming shortened V by 7 bases and J by 0 bases, and 24 bases separated the two germline ends. The CDR3 contains 17 residues. Germline CDR1 SQVTM, CDR2 ANQGSEA. Filled out from reference TRBV29-1 and TRBJ1-1, the complete variable domain reads SAVISQKPSRDICQRGTSLTIQCQVDSQVTMMFWYRQQPGQSLTLIATANQGSEATYESGFVIDKFPISRPNLTFSTLTVSNMSPEDSSIYLCSGGGGTKDRMNTEAFFGQGTRLTVV.

The chain is built from TRBV6-5 and TRBJ1-2; TRBD1 matches at 8 bases. Germline V CDR1 and CDR2: MNHEY, SVGAGI. The CDR3 consists of 14 residues. With V trimmed by 4 bases and J by 3 bases, 4 bases remained unmatched. CDR3 sequence (DNA): TGTGCCAGCAGTTCCCGACAGGGGTACTATGGCTACACCTTC. It yields the protein CASSSRQGYYGYTF.

The rearrangement links TRBV11-2 to TRBJ2-2; 9 nucleotides line up with TRBD2. This CDR3 is 15 amino acids long. V lost 2 bases and J lost 4; bases outside the gene matches: 2. Germline CDR1 reads SGHAT; CDR2 reads FQNNGV. The CDR3 is CASSLLRGGTGELFF. The DNA of the CDR3 is TGTGCCAGCAGCTTATTGCGGGGGGGCACCGGGGAGCTGTTTTTT.